This T cell receptor (beta chain) was recovered during a study of T cell responses to AZD1222 COVID-19 vaccine (dated by TCRdb to the early 2020s). At the level of the whole study: Because spike-specific TCR depth and breadth did not differ between the two schedules, AZD1222 recipients who got a second dose at roughly 4 weeks were pooled with those who got a second dose at roughly 12 weeks. A total of about 250 trial participants underwent TCR sequencing, of whom under 220 had received two doses of AZD1222 and about 25 had received two doses of the MenACWY control vaccine. Enrollment into the trials was organized by age into subgroups of 18-55, 56-69 and 70-plus years, and those subgroups contained around 150, 28 and 57 TCR-sequenced participants, respectively.

Results the study describes overall, beyond this receptor: The 56-69-year group was small, and its depth increase did not reach significance, likely because of low power. Because no day 14 peak-response samples were available, the repertoires could be characterized only after the peak T cell response. Most participants were white British and females outnumbered males, and the authors suggested that clonal diversity may have been underestimated. CD4 TCRs associated with the vaccine covered the entire spike protein, and the dominant responses were in regions 160-218 and 743-854. Conclusions about previously exposed vaccinees were limited because only a handful of AZD1222 recipients were SARS-CoV-2 seropositive at baseline. Reportedly, almost half of the unique spike-specific TCRs recognized epitopes lying outside the regions that are mutated in the B.1.351 and B.1.1.7 variants. After two AZD1222 doses, spike-specific TCR breadth and depth were significantly higher than at day 0 and than in MenACWY recipients.

The CDR3 regions of human TCRbeta chains were subjected to immunosequencing. In the source study's methods: TCRs in the repertoires were matched against a reference library of SARS-CoV-2-specific TCRs that had been generated with the MIRA antigen-specificity platform. Breadth meant the fraction of unique TCRs that were SARS-CoV-2-associated, whereas depth meant the fraction of total T cells that were SARS-CoV-2-associated. Using the MIRA data, each spike-specific TCR was mapped to the spike region that the TCR reacts to and placed in a CD4 or CD8 class. Log10-transformed breadth and depth values were compared by one-way ANOVA with Sidak's multiple comparisons tests. TCRdb carries this immuneACCESS record with in-frame sequences only. Its versions omit some clonotypes, under half of them owing to an unresolved V gene in the studies checked, with the rest unexplained. V, J and clone size derive from that table, while D and trimming were established from the DNA sequence. Across this sample there are 25,000 to 35,000 clones, with around 90% seen only once. The top ten constitute about 1.2% of the sample.

The time point label on this specimen signifies: baseline before first vaccination. The vaccinee samples were drawn from two UK trials, COV001 and COV002, one of which was a single-blind randomized controlled phase 2/3 trial testing AZD1222 (ChAdOx1 nCoV-19) in healthy adults. For TCRbeta chain sequencing, PBMC samples from trial participants were taken at day 0 and at day 28 after the second dose. CDR1 and CDR2 (SGHKS, YYEKEE) derive from the germline V gene (reference sequence). Spanning cysteine to phenylalanine, the CDR3 consists of 14 amino acids. The DNA shown is the 42-base CDR3, in frame from base 1. V is cut by 0 bases and J by 1 base, and the space between the germline ends is 6 bases. Notes on this clone: Its antigen remains undetermined. Base-call qualities are not available, and no considerably larger clone is one nucleotide away.

Source: peripheral blood, taken on day 0 of AZD1222 vaccination. This receptor was identified in an adult in good health. The chain was built from TRBV5-5 and TRBJ2-3, with TRBD2 perhaps the D gene, on 5 matching bases. The DNA sequence follows: TGTGCCAGCAGCTTGGAGAGGGGCACAGATACGCAGTATTTT. This translates into CASSLERGTDTQYF.